This T cell receptor (beta chain) derives from a study of CD8 T cells in ankylosing spondylitis. Germline V lookup: CDR1 MNHEY, CDR2 SVGAGI. This CDR3 is 13 amino acids long. The junction had 7 bases not matched to a gene; V was cut back by 6 bases and J by 12 bases. Comments on this clonotype: Its specificity is unknown.

Scientists made TCR beta libraries using quantitative 5'-RACE with molecular barcodes. One entry per CDR3 protein, called by TCRdb with MiXCR from the 5' RACE reads. Among about 18,000 distinct CDR3 sequences, approximately 8% were seen once, and the ten largest hold roughly 35%. Points from the study as a whole: Matched ankylosing spondylitis synovial fluid reportedly showed significant enrichment of disease-linked clones. Disease-linked clones, CD8+, were relatively rare in peripheral blood. Several highly homologous variants formed a TCR beta motif that appeared characteristic of ankylosing spondylitis blood.

The chain links TRBV6-5 to TRBJ2-1; TRBD2 agrees at 11 bases. The sample was blood. The clonotype was recovered from a male donor with ankylosing spondylitis or in good health (not recorded which). CDR3 amino acids: CASRTSGGPLQFF. The CDR3 DNA follows: TGTGCCAGCAGAACTAGCGGGGGCCCATTGCAGTTCTTC.